This T cell receptor beta chain was identified in a study of T cell changes during pregnancy in multiple sclerosis. Sequencing was performed with immunoSEQ multiplex PCR; in TCRdb, only in-frame clones are kept and a portion is missing. Here the sample spans roughly 40,000 clones, roughly 90% being singletons. Losses at the gene ends were 5 bases for V and 2 bases for J; bases not matched to a gene: 6. Germline V lookup: CDR1 MNHEY, CDR2 SVGAGI. The CDR3 is 15 amino acids. The receptor was isolated from a female donor with multiple sclerosis, enrolled in a pregnancy study. The specimen was CD8+ T cells from peripheral blood mononuclear cells, collected in the first trimester of pregnancy. This chain uses TRBV6-5 with TRBJ2-3, with 8 bases aligning to TRBD1. CDR3 amino acids: CASSPQTGVTDTQYF. The CDR3 DNA is TGTGCCAGCAGTCCTCAGACAGGGGTCACAGATACGCAGTATTTT.